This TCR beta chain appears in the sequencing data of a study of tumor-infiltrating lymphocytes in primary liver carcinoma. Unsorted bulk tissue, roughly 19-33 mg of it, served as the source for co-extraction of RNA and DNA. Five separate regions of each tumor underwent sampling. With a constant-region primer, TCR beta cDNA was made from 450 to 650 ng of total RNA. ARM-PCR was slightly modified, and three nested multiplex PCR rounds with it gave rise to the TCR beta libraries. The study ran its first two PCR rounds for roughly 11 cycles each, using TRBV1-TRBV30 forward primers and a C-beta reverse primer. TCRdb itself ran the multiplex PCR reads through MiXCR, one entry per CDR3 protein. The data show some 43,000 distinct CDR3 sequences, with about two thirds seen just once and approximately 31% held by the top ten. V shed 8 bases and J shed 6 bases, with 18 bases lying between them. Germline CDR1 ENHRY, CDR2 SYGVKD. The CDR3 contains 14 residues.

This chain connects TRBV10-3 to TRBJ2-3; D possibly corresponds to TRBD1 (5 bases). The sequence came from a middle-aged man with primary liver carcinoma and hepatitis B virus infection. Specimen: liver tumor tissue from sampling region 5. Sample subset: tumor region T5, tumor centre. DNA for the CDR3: TGTGCCATCGGTGTTCAGGGTCAAAGGGATACGCAGTATTTT. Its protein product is CAIGVQGQRDTQYF.